The 32 T cell receptor beta chains in this list originate from one sample, sequenced in a study of shared clonotypes between healthy human individuals. Assay used: immunoSEQ multiplex PCR; TCRdb lists only in-frame clones, some missing. The sample lists a few million clones, around 95% seen once, with roughly 0.13% in the top ten. The sequenced sample consisted of naive CD4+ T cells sorted from blood. Subset given: CD45RA+ positively selected. The receptors were sampled from a man younger than 35 in good health.

The J gene is TRBJ1-2, the V gene TRBV6-5; D uncertain. This CDR3 is 14 amino acids long. The germline CDR1 and CDR2 sequences are MNHEY and SVGAGI. V was clipped by 6 bases and J by 7 bases, with 18 bases between them. The CDR3 region has the DNA TGTGCCAGCAGCCGCTCCCTCCAGACGTCTGGCTACACCTTC. Protein sequence: CASSRSLQTSGYTF.

This clone appeared a single time. The V call is TRBV27, the J call TRBJ1-2, with a possible D match to TRBD1 (6 bases). CDR1 MNHEY and CDR2 SMNVEV come from the germline V gene (reference sequence). This CDR3 comprises 15 residues. V was pared by 4 bases and J by 0 bases, with 12 bases between. The CDR3 sequence is CASSSTDRPNYGYTF. CDR3 bases: TGTGCCAGCAGTTCTACCGACAGGCCTAACTATGGCTACACCTTC.

J is TRBJ2-2 and V is TRBV7-2, with D tentatively TRBD2 (6 bases). The CDR3 totals 15 residues. Trimming stripped 5 bases from V and 5 bases from J, with 15 bases between. Per the germline V gene, CDR1 is SGHTA and CDR2 is FQGNSA. DNA of the CDR3: TGTGCCAGCAGCCCGAGGACTATCCTGACCGGGGAGCTGTTTTTT. Translation gives CASSPRTILTGELFF.

Details on this clone: This CDR3 is also generated by other DNA sequences in the sample. This chain joins TRBV18 and TRBJ2-5; possible D gene TRBD1, 5 bases. The V and J ends lost 2 bases and 5 bases respectively, with 12 bases between them. The CDR3 spans 14 residues. Germline-derived CDR1 and CDR2 are KGHSH and LQKENI. CDR3 residues: CASSPSQGVETQYF. Here the CDR3 DNA reads TGTGCCAGCTCACCAAGTCAGGGTGTGGAGACCCAGTACTTC.

The genes are TRBV5-1 and TRBJ1-5; D gene uncertain. Germline CDR1 reads SGHRS; CDR2 reads YFSETQ. V was pared by 0 bases and J by 0 bases, with 10 bases between. This CDR3 is built from 16 residues. The CDR3 coding sequence is TGCGCCAGCAGCTTGGGTGGGGTGAATAGCAATCAGCCCCAGCATTTT. Its translation: CASSLGGVNSNQPQHF.

This clone was picked up one time. The chain recombines TRBV29-1 with TRBJ2-5, with 11 bases fitting TRBD2. This CDR3 region has 18 residues. V gave up 4 bases and J gave up 5 bases; unmatched junction bases: 18. In germline, CDR1 is SQVTM, CDR2 ANQGSEA. CDR3 in amino acids: CSVAGASPLAGDRETQYF. DNA of the CDR3: TGCAGCGTTGCCGGAGCTTCCCCACTAGCGGGAGATCGGGAGACCCAGTACTTC.

This chain uses TRBV19 with TRBJ1-4; D is perhaps TRBD1 (6 bases). The CDR3 runs 16 residues. Trimming removed 6 bases from V and 6 bases from J, with 20 bases in between. CDR1 is LNHDA and CDR2 is SQIVND in the germline V gene (reference sequence). The DNA of the CDR3 is TGTGCCAGTAGAACGCTGGGGGGGCAGTCGGATGAAAAACTGTTTTTT. It is translated as CASRTLGGQSDEKLFF.

The CDR3 nucleotides are TGTGCCAGCATTTCTGACAGGGCCCTTCTTGGGACTGAAGCTTTCTTT. Its translation: CASISDRALLGTEAFF. V is TRBV2 and J is TRBJ1-1; 7 positions agree with TRBD1. Trimming removed 7 bases from V and 5 bases from J; junction bases left unmatched: 16. The CDR3 loop spans 16 amino acids. Germline V gene sequence: CDR1 SNHLY, CDR2 FYNNEI.

V gene TRBV7-2 combines with J gene TRBJ1-3, with no clear D. Germline values: CDR1 SGHTA, CDR2 FQGNSA. Trimming stripped 1 base from V and 3 bases from J, with 10 bases between. The CDR3 consists of 15 residues. The CDR3 DNA reads TGTGCCAGCAGCTTAGGTGGGGTGCTTGGAAACACCATATATTTT. Its protein is CASSLGGVLGNTIYF. Full variable domain (missing parts from reference TRBV7-2 and TRBJ1-3): GAGVSQSPSNKVTEKGKDVELRCDPISGHTALYWYRQSLGQGLEFLIYFQGNSAPDKSGLPSDRFSAERTGGSVSTLTIQRTQQEDSAVYLCASSLGGVLGNTIYFGEGSWLTVV.

V and J are TRBV9 and TRBJ2-2; 12 nucleotides match TRBD2. Germline V CDR1 and CDR2: SGDLS, YYNGEE. The length of the CDR3 is 17 residues. The V segment lost 4 bases and the J segment 7 bases; nucleotides outside the gene matches: 11. CDR3 sequence: CASSPRTSGEVSGELFF. The DNA for the CDR3 is TGTGCCAGCAGCCCCCGGACTAGCGGGGAGGTTAGCGGGGAGCTGTTTTTT.

The rearrangement joins TRBV19 to TRBJ2-7; 9 bases fit TRBD1. This CDR3 is built from 14 residues. Looked up from germline, CDR1 is LNHDA and CDR2 is SQIVND (reference sequence). V dropped 5 bases and J dropped 2; count of bases not matched to a gene: 4. As DNA, the CDR3 is TGTGCCAGTAGTGGGACAGGGAGAACCTACGAGCAGTACTTC. Protein product: CASSGTGRTYEQYF.

The V gene is TRBV5-4, the J gene TRBJ2-7, with 8 bases matching TRBD1. Germline lookup yields CDR1 SGHNT and CDR2 YYREEE (reference sequence). The CDR3 runs to 14 residues. V dropped 4 bases and J dropped 3; count of bases not matched to a gene: 6. The CDR3 DNA follows: TGTGCCAGCAGCCCGGGACAGGACCTCTACGAGCAGTACTTC. It codes for CASSPGQDLYEQYF. Complete variable domain (other parts from reference TRBV5-4 and TRBJ2-7): ETGVTQSPTHLIKTRGQQVTLRCSSQSGHNTVSWYQQALGQGPQFIFQYYREEENGRGNFPPRFSGLQFPNYSSELNVNALELDDSALYLCASSPGQDLYEQYFGPGTRLTVT.

The chain carries TRBV5-1 and TRBJ2-7; the D gene is possibly TRBD2 (5 bases). The germline V gene has CDR1 SGHRS and CDR2 YFSETQ. Trimming cost V 2 bases and J 3 bases, with 12 bases left between them. The CDR3 has 14 residues. The CDR3 loop reads CASSFTGMSYEQYF. The CDR3 nucleotides read TGCGCCAGCAGCTTTACCGGGATGAGCTACGAGCAGTACTTC.

V is TRBV6-5 and J is TRBJ2-5; D might be TRBD2 (7 bases). CDR3 length: 16 amino acids. Germline-derived CDR1 and CDR2 are MNHEY and SVGAGI. V was pared by 0 bases and J by 6 bases, with 17 bases between. For the CDR3, the DNA is TGTGCCAGCAGTTACTCAGGCGGGGGCGGTTTAAAGACCCAGTACTTC. It yields the protein CASSYSGGGGLKTQYF.

The chain employs TRBV27 and TRBJ2-1; 15 bases fit TRBD2. V was pared by 4 bases and J by 7 bases, with 8 bases of the junction left unmatched. Per germline, CDR1 MNHEY and CDR2 SMNVEV (reference sequence). The CDR3 sequence is 17 residues long. The CDR3, as DNA: TGTGCCAGCAGTTCGGGTGGGGGACTAGCGGGAGGTAATGAGCAGTTCTTC. Protein product: CASSSGGGLAGGNEQFF.

This clone was detected once. One junction end does not reproduce the germline sequence, and a read error may be involved. The chain couples TRBV7-7 to TRBJ2-3; no reliable D call. The CDR3 consists of 14 residues. Germline lookup yields CDR1 SSHAT and CDR2 FNYEAQ (reference sequence). CDR3 DNA sequence: TGTGCTAGCAGCTTAGATGCAGGTCAAGATACGCAGTATTTT. Its protein is CASSLDAGQDTQYF.

This clone has only one observation. The chain links TRBV5-5 to TRBJ2-2; D may match TRBD1 or TRBD2 (5 bases each). The germline V and J ends were trimmed by 5 bases and 2 bases, with 13 bases remaining between them. This CDR3 spans 15 amino acids. The germline gives CDR1 SGHKS, CDR2 YYEKEE (reference sequence). CDR3 loop: CASSSQGENTGELFF. For the CDR3, the DNA is TGTGCCAGCAGTTCTCAGGGAGAAAACACCGGGGAGCTGTTTTTT.

V gene TRBV5-8 combines with J gene TRBJ2-7; 12 nucleotides align to TRBD1. The germline CDR1 and CDR2 sequences are SGHTS and YDEGEE. The junction had 10 bases not matched to a gene; V was cut back by 3 bases and J by 6 bases. CDR3 length: 16 residues. The CDR3 here is CASSSTGGTGGREQYF. For the CDR3, the DNA is TGTGCCAGCAGCTCCACCGGTGGGACAGGGGGCCGCGAGCAGTACTTC.

The V call is TRBV6-6, the J call TRBJ1-5; D may be TRBD1 (6 bases). The CDR3 has 12 residues. From germline, CDR1 is MNHNY and CDR2 SVGAGI (reference sequence). The V end was cut by 10 bases, the J end by 6 bases, with 13 bases between. The DNA for the CDR3 is TGTGCCACATCACAGGACAGTCAGCCCCAGCATTTT. It translates to CATSQDSQPQHF.

The V and J genes are TRBV11-3 and TRBJ2-1; 9 bases are shared with TRBD2. Germline CDR1 and CDR2: SGHNT and YENEEA. V dropped 0 bases and J dropped 4; count of bases not matched to a gene: 10. The CDR3 extends over 18 amino acids. This CDR3 reads CASSLELRASGAYNEQFF. As DNA, the CDR3 is TGTGCCAGCAGCTTAGAATTAAGGGCTAGCGGGGCGTACAATGAGCAGTTCTTC. Together with reference TRBV11-3 and TRBJ2-1, the CDR3 gives the full variable domain: EAGVVQSPRYKIIEKKQPVAFWCNPISGHNTLYWYLQNLGQGPELLIRYENEEAVDDSQLPKDRFSAERLKGVDSTLKIQPAELGDSAVYLCASSLELRASGAYNEQFFGPGTRLTVL.

V and J are TRBV7-9 and TRBJ2-5; TRBD2 matches 13 bases. Germline CDR1 reads SEHNR; CDR2 reads FQNEAQ (reference sequence). The CDR3 sequence is 15 residues long. Losses at the gene ends were 5 bases for V and 4 bases for J; bases not matched to a gene: 4. CDR3 protein: CASSPRTSGGETQYF. CDR3 coding DNA: TGTGCCAGCAGCCCGCGGACTAGCGGGGGAGAGACCCAGTACTTC.

As to this clone: Other nucleotide sequences in the sample specify the same CDR3. V is TRBV5-1 and J is TRBJ1-2, with no clear D. Trimming took off 0 bases at V and 2 bases at J, with 11 bases between the two ends. The germline gives CDR1 SGHRS, CDR2 YFSETQ. This CDR3 is 15 amino acids long. The CDR3 coding sequence is TGCGCCAGCAGCTTGGGCTTAGGGCAGAACTATGGCTACACCTTC. This encodes CASSLGLGQNYGYTF.

The rearrangement links TRBV6-5 to TRBJ1-5; a possible D gene is TRBD1 (6 bases). The CDR3 is made up of 14 amino acids. Trimming removed 0 bases from V and 5 bases from J, with 8 bases in between. CDR1 and CDR2 from the germline V gene are MNHEY and SVGAGI. The CDR3 sequence: CASSYSDSDQPQHF. DNA for the CDR3: TGTGCCAGCAGTTACTCGGACAGCGATCAGCCCCAGCATTTT.

The V and J genes are TRBV5-4 and TRBJ2-7, with 7 nucleotides matching TRBD1. Per germline, CDR1 SGHNT and CDR2 YYREEE (reference sequence). The CDR3 loop spans 14 amino acids. Trimming removed 0 bases from V and 3 bases from J; junction bases left unmatched: 3. The CDR3 reads CASSLGGQVYEQYF. In nucleotides, the CDR3 is TGTGCCAGCAGCTTGGGTGGACAGGTCTACGAGCAGTACTTC.

The chain recombines TRBV7-9 with TRBJ1-6; D possibly corresponds to TRBD1 (6 bases). CDR1 is SEHNR, CDR2 FQNEAQ, per germline (reference sequence). The V gene lost 5 bases and the J gene lost 7 bases, with 24 bases spanning the gap. CDR3 length equals 18 residues. The CDR3 protein is CASSPHYRTDGQNSPLHF. The CDR3 nucleotides are TGTGCCAGCAGCCCACATTATCGGACAGACGGACAAAATTCACCCCTCCACTTT.

The J gene is TRBJ2-7, the V gene TRBV2, with D perhaps TRBD2 (6 bases). Germline V gene lookup returns CDR1 SNHLY and CDR2 FYNNEI. The V end was cut by 5 bases, the J end by 0 bases, with 14 bases between. The CDR3 runs 15 residues. CDR3 amino acids: CASSPIAASSYEQYF. The CDR3 DNA is TGTGCCAGCAGTCCAATAGCGGCGAGCTCCTACGAGCAGTACTTC.

The chain has TRBV7-9 and TRBJ1-1; no clear D. V lost 3 bases, J lost 5 bases, and 7 bases lay in between. Germline loops: CDR1 SEHNR, CDR2 FQNEAQ (reference sequence). The CDR3 has 12 residues. CDR3 in amino acids: CASSFPGTEAFF. The CDR3 coding sequence is TGTGCCAGCAGCTTCCCGGGGACTGAAGCTTTCTTT.

J is TRBJ1-6 and V is TRBV5-1; TRBD1 agrees at 10 bases. Trimming at V came to 0 bases and at J to 8 bases, leaving 5 bases not matched to a gene. The CDR3 covers 16 residues. Germline CDR1 is SGHRS and CDR2 is YFSETQ. As DNA, the CDR3 is TGCGCCAGCAGCTTGGCCACCGGGACAGGGGATTCACCCCTCCACTTT. Amino acids: CASSLATGTGDSPLHF.

CDR3 in amino acids: CASSEAAHQETQYF. The CDR3 nucleotides are TGCGCCAGCAGTGAAGCGGCTCACCAAGAGACCCAGTACTTC. This sequence joins TRBV10-1 and TRBJ2-5, with D tentatively TRBD2 (5 bases). The CDR3 sequence is 14 residues long. Germline CDR1 is WNHNN and CDR2 is SYGVQD (reference sequence). The V and J ends lost 3 bases and 0 bases respectively, with 8 bases between them.

The V and J genes are TRBV28 and TRBJ1-5; D is uncertain. V was clipped by 1 base and J by 0 bases, with 7 bases between them. This CDR3 contains 15 residues. The germline V gene encodes CDR1 MDHEN and CDR2 SYDVKM. The chain's CDR3 is CASSLYKNSNQPQHF. The CDR3 DNA sequence: TGTGCCAGCAGTTTATATAAGAATAGCAATCAGCCCCAGCATTTT.

With regard to this clone: The sample carries other DNA sequences with the same CDR3. V gene TRBV2 combines with J gene TRBJ2-3; no definite D call. The ends were cut back, 3 bases at V and 6 bases at J, with 4 bases in the middle. CDR1 and CDR2 from the germline V gene are SNHLY and FYNNEI. The CDR3 has 11 amino acids. The CDR3 region has the DNA TGTGCCAGCAGTGAGCCCGATACGCAGTATTTT. Translated: CASSEPDTQYF.

This clone was picked up one time. The rearrangement joins TRBV25-1 to TRBJ2-5, with D uncertain. V lost 1 base to trimming and J lost 5 bases, with 14 bases between them. The germline CDR1 and CDR2 sequences are MGHDK and SYGVNS. CDR3 length: 15 residues. This chain's CDR3 is CASSESKGRRETQYF. The CDR3 bases are TGTGCCAGCAGTGAATCTAAGGGTCGTCGGGAGACCCAGTACTTC.